This T cell receptor beta chain emerged from a study of identifying expanded T cells in peripheral blood. Whole-study findings and limits: Technical replicates showed around 1.2 changed clones; approximately 2 weeks around 15; four weeks 19. Clone count variance between roughly 2-week samples rose with total template count.

No infections or other immune events were documented during collection. V gave up 1 base and J gave up 6 bases, with 10 bases separating them. The CDR3 contains 13 residues. The germline CDR1 and CDR2 sequences are SGHNT and YYREEE (reference sequence). Repertoires were generated with immunoSEQ multiplex PCR, while TCRdb's copy carries only in-frame clones and drops some. The data show approximately 100,000 clones, with almost 90% seen just once and 3.9% held by the top ten. Concerning this clone itself: Its antigen remains unidentified.

The rearrangement joins TRBV5-4 to TRBJ1-1, with D tentatively TRBD1 (5 bases). Sample: blood. The sequence was collected from a person aged 18 to 75 in good health. CDR3 in amino acids: CASSLTGPSEAFF. The CDR3 region has the DNA TGTGCCAGCAGCTTGACGGGACCCTCTGAAGCTTTCTTT.